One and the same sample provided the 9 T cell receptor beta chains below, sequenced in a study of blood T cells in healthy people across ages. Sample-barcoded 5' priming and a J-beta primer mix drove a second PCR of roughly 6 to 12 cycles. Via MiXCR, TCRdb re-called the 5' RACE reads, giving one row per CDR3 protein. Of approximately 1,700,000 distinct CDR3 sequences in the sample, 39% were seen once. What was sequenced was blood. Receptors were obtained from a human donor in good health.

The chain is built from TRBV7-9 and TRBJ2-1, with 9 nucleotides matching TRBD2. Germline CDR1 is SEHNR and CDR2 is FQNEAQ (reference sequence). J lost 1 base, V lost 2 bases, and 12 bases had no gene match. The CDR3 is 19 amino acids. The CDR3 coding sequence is TGTGCCAGCAGCTTATTTCCTAGCGGGGCCTCGGGTTCCTACAATGAGCAGTTCTTC. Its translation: CASSLFPSGASGSYNEQFF.

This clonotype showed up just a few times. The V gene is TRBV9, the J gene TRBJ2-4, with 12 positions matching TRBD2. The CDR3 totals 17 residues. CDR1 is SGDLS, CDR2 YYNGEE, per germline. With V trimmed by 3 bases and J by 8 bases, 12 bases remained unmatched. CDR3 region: CASSGPRLAGDFYIQYF. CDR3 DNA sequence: TGTGCCAGCAGCGGACCTCGACTAGCGGGGGACTTTTACATTCAGTACTTC.

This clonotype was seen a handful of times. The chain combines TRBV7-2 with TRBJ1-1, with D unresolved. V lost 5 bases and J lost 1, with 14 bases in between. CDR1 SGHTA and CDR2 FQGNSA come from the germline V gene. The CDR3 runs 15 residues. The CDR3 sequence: CASSLQHNRNTEAFF. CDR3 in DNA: TGTGCCAGCAGCCTACAACATAACAGGAACACTGAAGCTTTCTTT.

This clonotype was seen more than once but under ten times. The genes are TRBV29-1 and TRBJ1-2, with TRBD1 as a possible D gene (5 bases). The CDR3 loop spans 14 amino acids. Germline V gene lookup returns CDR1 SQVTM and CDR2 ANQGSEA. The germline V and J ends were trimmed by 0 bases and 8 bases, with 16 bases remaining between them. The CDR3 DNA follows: TGCAGCGTTGAAGAAGGGGCGGGGATGGAAGGCTACACCTTC. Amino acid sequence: CSVEEGAGMEGYTF. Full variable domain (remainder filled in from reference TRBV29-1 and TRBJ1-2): SAVISQKPSRDICQRGTSLTIQCQVDSQVTMMFWYRQQPGQSLTLIATANQGSEATYESGFVIDKFPISRPNLTFSTLTVSNMSPEDSSIYLCSVEEGAGMEGYTFGSGTRLTVV.

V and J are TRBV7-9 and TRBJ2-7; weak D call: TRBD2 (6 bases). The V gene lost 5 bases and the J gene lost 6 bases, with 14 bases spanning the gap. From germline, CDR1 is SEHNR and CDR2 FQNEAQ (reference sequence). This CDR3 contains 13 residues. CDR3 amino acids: CASSPGSYGEQYF. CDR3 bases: TGTGCCAGCAGCCCCGGGAGTTACGGCGAGCAGTACTTC.

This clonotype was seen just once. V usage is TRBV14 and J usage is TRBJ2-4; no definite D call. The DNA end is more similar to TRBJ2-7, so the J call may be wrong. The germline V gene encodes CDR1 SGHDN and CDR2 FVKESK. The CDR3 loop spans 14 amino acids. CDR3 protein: CASSQQGYGYEQYF. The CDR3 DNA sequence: TGTGCCAGCAGCCAACAAGGGTATGGATACGAGCAGTACTTC.

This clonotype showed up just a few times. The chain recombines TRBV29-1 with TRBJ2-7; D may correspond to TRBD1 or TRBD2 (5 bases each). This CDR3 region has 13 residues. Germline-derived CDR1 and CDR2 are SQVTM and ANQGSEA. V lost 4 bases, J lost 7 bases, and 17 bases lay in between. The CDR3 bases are TGCAGCGTTGCTCATTCGGGGCCTAGGGAGCAGTACTTC. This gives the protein CSVAHSGPREQYF.

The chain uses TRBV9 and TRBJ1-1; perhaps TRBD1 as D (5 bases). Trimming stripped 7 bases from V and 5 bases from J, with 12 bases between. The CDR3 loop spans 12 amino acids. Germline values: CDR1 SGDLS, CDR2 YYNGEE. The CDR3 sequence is CASGTGGTEAFF. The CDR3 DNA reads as TGTGCCAGCGGTACGGGGGGGACTGAAGCTTTCTTT. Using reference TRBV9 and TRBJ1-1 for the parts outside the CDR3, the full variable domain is DSGVTQTPKHLITATGQRVTLRCSPRSGDLSVYWYQQSLDQGLQFLIQYYNGEERAKGNILERFSAQQFPDLHSELNLSSLELGDSALYFCASGTGGTEAFFGQGTRLTVV.

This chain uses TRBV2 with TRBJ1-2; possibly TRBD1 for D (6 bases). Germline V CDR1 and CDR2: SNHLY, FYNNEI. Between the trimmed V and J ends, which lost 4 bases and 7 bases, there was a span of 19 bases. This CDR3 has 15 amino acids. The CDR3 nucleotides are TGTGCCAGCAGTGGATATGTGGGGGGGCGGAGTGGCTACACCTTC. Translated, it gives CASSGYVGGRSGYTF. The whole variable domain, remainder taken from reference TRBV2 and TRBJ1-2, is EPEVTQTPSHQVTQMGQEVILRCVPISNHLYFYWYRQILGQKVEFLVSFYNNEISEKSEIFDDQFSVERPDGSNFTLKIRSTKLEDSAMYFCASSGYVGGRSGYTFGSGTRLTVV.